Listed here are 30 T cell receptor beta chains from one sample, sequenced in a study of human T cells and chemical hapten exposure. The time point was: patch test 3, about 24 weeks after DPC sensitization. This sample's treatment: therapeutic diphenylcyclopropenone sensitization with weekly scalp DPC. TCRdb processed the RACE reads anew with MiXCR; each CDR3 protein has one entry. Among about 76,000 distinct CDR3 sequences listed, under 15% were seen once. This specimen was whole blood, taken in connection with sensitization to the hapten diphenylcyclopropenone (DPC). All receptors derive from a woman in her forties or fifties with alopecia areata. Some clones in this sample may be carry-over from other donors' samples.

The genes are TRBV20-1 and TRBJ1-4; 10 nucleotides agree with TRBD1. Trimming took 4 bases from V and 6 from J; bases not matched to a gene: 5. This CDR3 has 14 amino acids. Germline-derived CDR1 and CDR2 are DFQATT and SNEGSKA (reference sequence). The CDR3 spells CSATRDRGHEKLFF. CDR3 DNA sequence: TGCAGTGCTACCCGGGACAGGGGACATGAAAAACTGTTTTTT.

This clonotype appeared a few times. The rearrangement joins TRBV28 to TRBJ1-1; 8 nucleotides agree with TRBD1. Germline CDR1 MDHEN, CDR2 SYDVKM. J gave up 4 bases and V 6 bases, and 4 bases lay outside the gene matches. The length of the CDR3 is 13 residues. CDR3 sequence: CASRRQGSTEAFF. The CDR3 DNA sequence: TGTGCCAGCAGACGACAGGGGTCCACTGAAGCTTTCTTT.

This clonotype was detected only a few times. The J gene is TRBJ2-1, the V gene TRBV18; D is perhaps TRBD2 (6 bases). CDR3 length: 14 residues. CDR1 is KGHSH, CDR2 LQKENI, per germline. Trimming removed 0 bases from V and 9 bases from J, with 12 bases in between. CDR3 residues: CASSPPIAEGEQFF. For the CDR3, the DNA is TGTGCCAGCTCACCACCTATTGCGGAGGGTGAGCAGTTCTTC. Full variable domain (outside the CDR3, taken from reference TRBV18 and TRBJ2-1): NAGVMQNPRHLVRRRGQEARLRCSPMKGHSHVYWYRQLPEEGLKFMVYLQKENIIDESGMPKERFSAEFPKEGPSILRIQQVVRGDSAAYFCASSPPIAEGEQFFGPGTRLTVL.

This clonotype was seen a handful of times. The chain links TRBV29-1 to TRBJ2-2; D is perhaps TRBD1 (5 bases). With 7 bases removed from V and 7 bases from J, the gap between germline ends came to 10 bases. Germline V gene lookup returns CDR1 SQVTM and CDR2 ANQGSEA. CDR3 length equals 11 residues. The CDR3 sequence: CSAERGGELFF. In DNA form, the CDR3 reads TGCAGCGCCGAAAGGGGCGGGGAGCTGTTTTTT.

This clonotype is medium-sized within its sample. The chain joins TRBV20-1 to TRBJ1-5; the D is unclear. CDR3 length equals 12 residues. Trimming shortened V by 3 bases and J by 2 bases, and 5 bases separated the two germline ends. Germline CDR1 reads DFQATT; CDR2 reads SNEGSKA (reference sequence). CDR3 nucleotides: TGCAGTGCTAGGGATGGCAATCAGCCCCAGCATTTT. Translation: CSARDGNQPQHF.

The CDR3 spells CSVGGQGHNEKLFF. The CDR3 DNA reads as TGCAGCGTTGGAGGACAGGGGCATAATGAAAAACTGTTTTTT. The J gene is TRBJ1-4, the V gene TRBV29-1; 9 positions match TRBD1. The J segment lost 4 bases and the V segment lost 4 bases, leaving 4 bases of the junction unmatched. CDR1 is SQVTM, CDR2 ANQGSEA, per germline. CDR3 length: 14 amino acids.

In this sample, this clonotype turned up many times. The chain links TRBV7-3 to TRBJ1-1; perhaps TRBD1 as D (6 bases). CDR1 and CDR2 (germline): SGHTA, FQGTGA. This CDR3 is 14 amino acids long. V lost 5 bases, J lost 1 base, and 11 bases lay in between. This CDR3 is CASSEDRRNTEAFF. DNA of the CDR3: TGTGCCAGCAGCGAAGACAGGAGGAACACTGAAGCTTTCTTT.

The genes are TRBV29-1 and TRBJ1-1; D is unresolved. The CDR3 covers 15 residues. The germline V and J ends were trimmed by 2 bases and 3 bases, with 16 bases remaining between them. The germline CDR1 and CDR2 sequences are SQVTM and ANQGSEA. The CDR3 loop is CSVEIPRRRYTEAFF. In nucleotides, the CDR3 is TGCAGCGTTGAAATCCCGAGACGGAGGTACACTGAAGCTTTCTTT.

This clonotype was found many times. This chain connects TRBV29-1 to TRBJ1-1; D not resolved. Looked up from germline, CDR1 is SQVTM and CDR2 is ANQGSEA. The length of the CDR3 is 12 residues. The V and J ends lost 3 bases and 2 bases respectively, with 7 bases between them. CDR3: CSVERGNTEAFF. The CDR3 DNA follows: TGCAGCGTTGAGCGGGGAAACACTGAAGCTTTCTTT.

This clonotype was picked up many times. The V call is TRBV12-3 or TRBV12-4, the J call TRBJ1-1; D is unclear. Between the trimmed V and J ends, which lost 3 bases and 1 base, there was a span of 6 bases. This CDR3 spans 13 amino acids. CDR3 residues: CASSFYQNTEAFF. CDR3 in DNA: TGTGCCAGCAGTTTCTACCAGAACACTGAAGCTTTCTTT.

The V gene is TRBV19, the J gene TRBJ1-5; 9 bases align to TRBD1. The germline V gene encodes CDR1 LNHDA and CDR2 SQIVND (reference sequence). The V segment lost 6 bases and the J segment 5 bases; nucleotides outside the gene matches: 14. The CDR3 covers 17 residues. The CDR3: CASRSWTGVVSDQPQHF. CDR3 bases: TGTGCCAGTAGATCGTGGACAGGGGTCGTGAGTGATCAGCCCCAGCATTTT.

This clonotype appeared many times. The DNA of the CDR3 is TGCAGTGCAACCCGCGGACTAGCGGGAGCCTTTCCCGCGTACGAGCAGTACTTC. Protein: CSATRGLAGAFPAYEQYF. This chain uses TRBV20-1 with TRBJ2-7; the match to TRBD2 covers 13 bases. The CDR3 extends over 18 amino acids. In germline, CDR1 is DFQATT, CDR2 SNEGSKA (reference sequence). The junction had 18 bases not matched to a gene; V was cut back by 6 bases and J by 4 bases.

Many counts were recorded for this clonotype. The rearrangement uses TRBV28 and TRBJ2-3; D ambiguous. The CDR3 covers 12 residues. V lost 6 bases, J lost 3 bases, and 7 bases lay in between. CDR1 is MDHEN and CDR2 is SYDVKM in the germline V gene. CDR3 residues: CASRPQTDTQYF. In nucleotides, the CDR3 is TGTGCCAGCAGGCCTCAAACAGATACGCAGTATTTT.

This rearrangement joins TRBV27 to TRBJ1-1; D is uncertain. Germline V gene data show CDR1 as MNHEY and CDR2 as SMNVEV (reference sequence). The CDR3 extends over 13 amino acids. Trimming removed 2 bases from V and 8 bases from J, with 12 bases in between. DNA for the CDR3: TGTGCCAGCAGTTTAATGGCCGAATCCGAAGCTTTCTTT. It yields the protein CASSLMAESEAFF.

V is TRBV18 and J is TRBJ1-2, with TRBD1 matching over 7 bases. This CDR3 is 16 amino acids long. The germline CDR1 and CDR2 sequences are KGHSH and LQKENI. Trimming cost V 2 bases and J 1 base; bases outside gene matches: 7. The CDR3 protein is CASSPSGQTSNYGYTF. The CDR3 nucleotides read TGTGCCAGCTCACCATCGGGACAGACAAGTAACTATGGCTACACCTTC.

This clonotype was detected ten times or more. The chain uses TRBV7-3 and TRBJ2-2; TRBD1 aligns across 7 bases. The germline gives CDR1 SGHTA, CDR2 FQGTGA. This CDR3 contains 14 residues. V trimming: 9 bases; J trimming: 1 base; junction bases outside the gene matches: 5. The CDR3 coding sequence is TGTGCCAGTTCACAGGGGAAGAACACCGGGGAGCTGTTTTTT. It is translated as CASSQGKNTGELFF.

This clonotype was observed at least ten times. CDR3 sequence: CSARAQDRQPQHF. CDR3 nucleotide sequence: TGCAGTGCTAGAGCCCAGGACCGCCAGCCCCAGCATTTT. The V call is TRBV20-1, the J call TRBJ1-5; D is uncertain. Trimming left V 1 base short and J 7 bases short, with 11 bases between. Germline V CDR1 and CDR2: DFQATT, SNEGSKA (reference sequence). The CDR3 totals 13 residues.

At least ten counts were recorded for this clonotype. V usage is TRBV11-1 and J usage is TRBJ2-2; TRBD1 might be the D (6 bases). The V and J ends lost 1 base and 2 bases respectively, with 8 bases between them. The CDR3 contains 15 residues. The germline CDR1 and CDR2 sequences are SGHAT and FQDESV (reference sequence). The CDR3 loop reads CASSLGTVNTGELFF. The CDR3 DNA follows: TGTGCCAGCAGCTTAGGGACAGTAAACACCGGGGAGCTGTTTTTT.

This clonotype was counted many times. The J gene is TRBJ1-6, the V gene TRBV6-5, with D unclear. The CDR3 extends over 14 amino acids. CDR1 and CDR2 from the germline V gene are MNHEY and SVGAGI. V was shortened by 4 bases and J by 11 bases, with 15 bases between the two germline ends. CDR3 in DNA: TGTGCCAGCAGTTCTGGTGTGGAGGCAACACCCCTCCACTTT. It yields the protein CASSSGVEATPLHF.

This chain uses TRBV6-6 with TRBJ2-7, with 8 positions matching TRBD2. V lost 0 bases to trimming and J lost 3 bases; unmatched junction nucleotides: 4. This CDR3 has 15 amino acids. CDR1 is MNHNY and CDR2 is SVGAGI in the germline V gene (reference sequence). This CDR3 is CASSYSSGIYYEQYF. CDR3 sequence (DNA): TGTGCCAGCAGTTACTCTAGCGGGATTTACTACGAGCAGTACTTC.

Concerning this clonotype: A junction boundary mismatches the germline segment, possibly from a read error. The chain joins TRBV9 to TRBJ2-7; the D call may be TRBD1 or TRBD2 (6 bases each). Germline V gene sequence: CDR1 SGDLS, CDR2 YYNGEE. The CDR3 has 13 residues. This CDR3 is CAGSVGGSYEQYF. CDR3 DNA sequence: TGTGCCGGCAGCGTAGGGGGGTCCTACGAGCAGTACTTC.

The chain joins TRBV20-1 to TRBJ1-5; 9 nucleotides line up with TRBD1. There are 16 residues in the CDR3. CDR1 and CDR2 from the germline V gene are DFQATT and SNEGSKA (reference sequence). With 3 bases clipped from V and 4 bases from J, the junction kept 10 bases outside the gene matches. CDR3 coding DNA: TGCAGTGCTAGTGAACCTAGGGGGACAGGGAATCAGCCCCAGCATTTT. Translated, it gives CSASEPRGTGNQPQHF.

This clonotype was observed a handful of times. The rearrangement joins TRBV29-1 to TRBJ1-1; TRBD1 aligns across 7 bases. CDR3 length equals 13 residues. Germline CDR1 reads SQVTM; CDR2 reads ANQGSEA. Trimming at V came to 5 bases and at J to 3 bases, leaving 6 bases not matched to a gene. The chain's CDR3 is CSVSYRGDTEAFF. DNA of the CDR3: TGCAGCGTTAGTTACAGGGGTGACACTGAAGCTTTCTTT.

This clonotype was found many times. The chain combines TRBV30 with TRBJ2-3, with 8 bases matching TRBD2. From germline, CDR1 is GTSNPN and CDR2 SVGIG (reference sequence). This CDR3 has 15 amino acids. The V and J ends lost 0 bases and 1 base, in that order; junction bases with no gene match: 3. The CDR3 region is CAWSVTAGGTDTQYF. CDR3 sequence (DNA): TGTGCCTGGAGTGTGACAGCGGGAGGCACAGATACGCAGTATTTT.

This clonotype was counted ten times or more. This chain links TRBV7-2 with TRBJ2-3, with 11 bases matching TRBD2. CDR1 and CDR2 from the germline V gene are SGHTA and FQGNSA. The CDR3 runs 16 residues. V shed 7 bases, J shed 4 bases, and the junction held 10 bases outside the gene matches. CDR3 loop: CASTLQTSGIADTQYF. The CDR3 nucleotides read TGTGCCAGCACCCTTCAGACTAGCGGGATAGCAGATACGCAGTATTTT.

CDR3 residues: CASSETEETQYF. DNA of the CDR3: TGTGCCAGCAGTGAAACTGAAGAGACCCAGTACTTC. The chain has TRBV2 and TRBJ2-5; D unclear. Trimming cost V 2 bases and J 3 bases, with 4 bases left between them. Germline CDR1 SNHLY, CDR2 FYNNEI. The CDR3 has 12 amino acids.

This clonotype was counted a few times. The V call is TRBV2, the J call TRBJ1-5; a weak D match, TRBD1 (5 bases). The germline gives CDR1 SNHLY, CDR2 FYNNEI. The CDR3 loop spans 14 amino acids. V was clipped by 7 bases and J by 3 bases, with 13 bases between them. This chain's CDR3 is CASTRDSDNQPQHF. CDR3 DNA sequence: TGTGCCAGCACCAGGGATTCGGACAATCAGCCCCAGCATTTT.

In its sample, this clonotype was seen a few times. The germline gene is not matched at one end of the junction; a read error may be the cause. This chain connects TRBV29-1 to TRBJ1-5; TRBD1 might be the D (6 bases). Germline assignment: CDR1 SQVTM and CDR2 ANQGSEA. The CDR3 has 13 amino acids. This CDR3 is CSVEGGRGQPQHF. CDR3 nucleotide sequence: TGCAGCGTAGAAGGGGGTCGGGGTCAGCCCCAGCATTTT.

This clonotype was counted ten times or more. This sequence joins TRBV6-6 and TRBJ1-2, with 7 bases that match TRBD1. CDR1 and CDR2 from the germline V gene are MNHNY and SVGAGI (reference sequence). The J segment lost 4 bases and the V segment lost 0 bases, leaving 2 bases of the junction unmatched. The CDR3 runs to 14 residues. CDR3 coding DNA: TGTGCCAGCAGTTACTCAACAGGGGTCTATGGCTACACCTTC. It specifies CASSYSTGVYGYTF.

This clonotype was seen repeatedly, ten times or more. The V and J genes are TRBV5-4 and TRBJ2-2; D may be TRBD1 (6 bases). The germline V gene encodes CDR1 SGHNT and CDR2 YYREEE (reference sequence). The CDR3 has 15 amino acids. Trimming pared 2 bases from V and 1 base from J, leaving 9 bases between. Here the CDR3 DNA reads TGTGCCAGCAGCTTACAGGGCGTGAACACCGGGGAGCTGTTTTTT. Translated: CASSLQGVNTGELFF.